Below, 25 T cell receptor beta chains from the same sample are listed, as sequenced in a study of lymphopenia after photon versus proton radiotherapy. The method was immunoSEQ multiplex PCR; TCRdb's version includes in-frame clones alone and lacks a portion of them. The sample consists of roughly 57,000 clones, around 83% of them appearing once. The source material was peripheral blood, sampled from a patient treated with photon-based radiotherapy. These receptor sequences come from a man aged 45-60 years with gastric cancer.

The chain employs TRBV9 and TRBJ2-1, with 8 bases aligning to TRBD2. CDR3 size: 17 residues. Germline CDR1 and CDR2: SGDLS and YYNGEE. The J segment lost 2 bases and the V segment lost 0 bases, leaving 7 bases of the junction unmatched. Written as DNA, the CDR3 is TGTGCCAGCAGCGTAGAGGGGGGACTAGATCCCTACAATGAGCAGTTCTTC. It specifies CASSVEGGLDPYNEQFF.

This chain uses TRBV19 with TRBJ1-5; D ambiguous. CDR1 and CDR2 from the germline V gene are LNHDA and SQIVND (reference sequence). The CDR3 length is 16 residues. V lost 0 bases and J lost 1, with 10 bases in between. CDR3 in amino acids: CASSIDGQWSNQPQHF. For the CDR3, the DNA is TGTGCCAGTAGTATAGATGGGCAGTGGAGCAATCAGCCCCAGCATTTT.

The chain employs TRBV7-8 and TRBJ2-3; 7 bases are a match to TRBD2. Germline assignment: CDR1 SGHVS and CDR2 FQNEAQ. With V trimmed by 5 bases and J by 2 bases, 10 bases remained unmatched. The CDR3 runs 16 residues. Here the CDR3 DNA reads TGTGCCAGCAGCATGAGGACTAGTTTCTTCACAGATACGCAGTATTTT. Its protein is CASSMRTSFFTDTQYF.

The table lists this clone with a count of one. This chain connects TRBV15 to TRBJ2-1; TRBD1 matches at 10 bases. Germline V CDR1 and CDR2: LNHNV, YYDKDF (reference sequence). The trim removed 5 bases at V and 0 bases at J, leaving 1 base unmatched. The CDR3 is made up of 15 amino acids. The CDR3 DNA follows: TGTGCCACCAGCGGGGACAGGGGCTCCTACAATGAGCAGTTCTTC. Protein sequence: CATSGDRGSYNEQFF. Based on the CDR3 plus reference TRBV15 and TRBJ2-1, the full variable domain is DAMVIQNPRYQVTQFGKPVTLSCSQTLNHNVMYWYQQKSSQAPKLLFHYYDKDFNNEADTPDNFQSRRPNTSFCFLDIRSPGLGDTAMYLCATSGDRGSYNEQFFGPGTRLTVL.

The CDR3 loop is CASRRTTNYGYTF. CDR3 nucleotide sequence: TGTGCCAGCAGGCGGACAACTAACTATGGCTACACCTTC. V is TRBV27 and J is TRBJ1-2; D is possibly TRBD1 (5 bases). The V gene's germline CDR1 is MNHEY and CDR2 SMNVEV (reference sequence). The CDR3 contains 13 residues. The V and J ends lost 6 bases and 0 bases respectively, with 8 bases between them.

The rearrangement uses TRBV29-1 and TRBJ2-7; 7 positions match TRBD2. CDR1 SQVTM and CDR2 ANQGSEA come from the germline V gene. The CDR3 extends over 11 amino acids. This chain's CDR3 is CGGGSNYEQYF. In nucleotides, the CDR3 is TGCGGGGGGGGTTCCAACTACGAGCAGTACTTC.

The V call is TRBV27, the J call TRBJ2-3; tentatively, D is TRBD2 (5 bases). Per the germline V gene, CDR1 is MNHEY and CDR2 is SMNVEV (reference sequence). V gave up 1 base and J gave up 6 bases, with 11 bases separating them. The CDR3 length is 14 residues. The CDR3 region is CASSLYPGIDTQYF. The DNA for the CDR3 is TGTGCCAGCAGTTTATACCCGGGAATCGATACGCAGTATTTT.

The gene calls are TRBV7-9 and TRBJ2-5; TRBD2 matches 15 bases. From germline, CDR1 is SEHNR and CDR2 FQNEAQ (reference sequence). This CDR3 contains 16 residues. The ends lost 6 bases at V and 5 bases at J; junction bases unmatched: 7. The CDR3 sequence is CASSLSGTSGRETQYF. The CDR3 nucleotides read TGTGCCAGCAGTCTTTCCGGGACTAGCGGGAGGGAGACCCAGTACTTC.

V gene TRBV28 combines with J gene TRBJ1-3; a possible D gene is TRBD1 (5 bases). The CDR3 spans 15 residues. V was cut by 3 bases and J by 0 bases, with 9 bases left in between. Germline V gene sequence: CDR1 MDHEN, CDR2 SYDVKM. The CDR3 DNA follows: TGTGCCAGCAGTTTGGGGGGAAGCTCTGGAAACACCATATATTTT. It is translated as CASSLGGSSGNTIYF.

This clone came up once. The germline gene is not matched at one end of the junction; a read error may be the cause. The genes are TRBV11-1 and TRBJ2-6, with unresolved D. CDR3 size: 17 residues. CDR1 and CDR2 from the germline V gene are SGHAT and FQDESV (reference sequence). CDR3 nucleotide sequence: TGTGCCAGCACCTTACGCCGATGGGGTTCTGGGGCCAACGTCCTGACTTTC. Protein product: CASTLRRWGSGANVLTF. The full variable domain, in which reference TRBV11-1 and TRBJ2-6 provide the parts outside the CDR3, is EAEVAQSPRYKITEKSQAVAFWCDPISGHATLYWYRQILGQGPELLVQFQDESVVDDSQLPKDRFSAERLKGVDSTLKIQPAELGDSAMYLCASTLRRWGSGANVLTFGAGSRLTVL.

CDR3 coding DNA: TGTGCCATCAGTGAGTCGGGGGGTACGCAGTATTTT. Its translation is CAISESGGTQYF. The chain links TRBV10-3 to TRBJ2-3; TRBD2 might be the D (6 bases). The CDR3 is made up of 12 amino acids. V was clipped by 0 bases and J by 8 bases, with 6 bases between them. Germline lookup yields CDR1 ENHRY and CDR2 SYGVKD.

This chain joins TRBV7-9 and TRBJ2-1, with 10 bases matching TRBD1. CDR3 length: 15 residues. The germline CDR1 and CDR2 sequences are SEHNR and FQNEAQ (reference sequence). Trimming removed 5 bases from V and 3 bases from J; junction bases left unmatched: 4. DNA for the CDR3: TGTGCCAGCAGCCTGGGGACAGGGGACTACAATGAGCAGTTCTTC. Amino acids: CASSLGTGDYNEQFF.

The chain uses TRBV12-5 and TRBJ2-1; D possibly corresponds to TRBD2 (6 bases). V was shortened by 6 bases and J by 9 bases, with 15 bases between the two germline ends. CDR1 is LGHNT and CDR2 is FRNRAP in the germline V gene. The CDR3 extends over 13 amino acids. As DNA, the CDR3 is TGTGCTAGTGGGCAACCCACTAGCTCTGAGCAGTTCTTC. Translation gives CASGQPTSSEQFF.

The chain carries TRBV28 and TRBJ1-4; D may be TRBD1 (5 bases). Germline V gives CDR1 MDHEN, CDR2 SYDVKM. Trimming stripped 6 bases from V and 8 bases from J, with 10 bases between. The length of the CDR3 is 12 residues. CDR3 loop: CASSYRLEKLFF. CDR3 in DNA: TGTGCCAGCAGCTACAGGTTGGAAAAACTGTTTTTT.

Only one count was recorded for this clone. The chain uses TRBV5-4 and TRBJ2-2; D could derive from TRBD1 or TRBD2 (6 bases each). Germline V lookup: CDR1 SGHNT, CDR2 YYREEE (reference sequence). V was cut by 1 base and J by 5 bases, with 12 bases left in between. This CDR3 has 15 amino acids. CDR3 loop: CASSLWQGRTGELFF. CDR3 sequence (DNA): TGTGCCAGCAGCTTGTGGCAGGGGAGGACCGGGGAGCTGTTTTTT.

V is TRBV19 and J is TRBJ2-5; 9 bases fit TRBD2. Germline trimming cut 11 bases from V and 2 bases from J; bases unmatched to any gene: 12. Germline CDR1 reads LNHDA; CDR2 reads SQIVND (reference sequence). This CDR3 spans 15 amino acids. This CDR3 reads CASKPGTSSQETQYF. The CDR3 nucleotides are TGTGCCTCAAAGCCCGGGACTAGCAGTCAAGAGACCCAGTACTTC.

The V gene is TRBV27, the J gene TRBJ2-3; no clear D gene. The V gene's germline CDR1 is MNHEY and CDR2 SMNVEV (reference sequence). V was clipped by 3 bases and J by 2 bases, with 9 bases between them. This CDR3 region has 14 residues. CDR3 sequence (DNA): TGTGCCAGCAGTTTCGGGTTTTCCACAGATACGCAGTATTTT. Its protein is CASSFGFSTDTQYF.

This clone turned up a few times. J is TRBJ2-7 and V is TRBV7-9; 7 bases line up with TRBD1. The junction had 3 bases not matched to a gene; V was cut back by 6 bases and J by 1 base. The CDR3 covers 13 residues. CDR1 SEHNR and CDR2 FQNEAQ come from the germline V gene (reference sequence). The CDR3 here is CASRDRSSYEQYF. In DNA, the CDR3 is TGTGCCAGCAGGGACAGGTCTTCCTACGAGCAGTACTTC. Complete variable domain (other parts from reference TRBV7-9 and TRBJ2-7): DTGVSQNPRHKITKRGQNVTFRCDPISEHNRLYWYRQTLGQGPEFLTYFQNEAQLEKSRLLSDRFSAERPKGSFSTLEIQRTEQGDSAMYLCASRDRSSYEQYFGPGTRLTVT.

J is TRBJ2-7 and V is TRBV6-1; no definite D call. CDR1 is MNHNS and CDR2 is SASEGT in the germline V gene. The V end lost 3 bases, the J end lost 1 base, and 19 bases lay between the germline ends. This CDR3 is built from 17 residues. The CDR3 nucleotides are TGTGCCAGCAGTGAGGGTTTTCGGGTAGCCAAGTCCTACGAGCAGTACTTC. This sequence encodes CASSEGFRVAKSYEQYF.

This chain connects TRBV4-3 to TRBJ2-3; no reliable D call. With 2 bases removed from V and 1 base from J, the gap between germline ends came to 13 bases. The CDR3 is 16 residues long. CDR1 and CDR2 from the germline V gene are LGHNA and YSLEER. The CDR3 protein is CASSQPTPAGTDTQYF. For the CDR3, the DNA is TGCGCCAGCAGCCAACCTACACCGGCGGGCACAGATACGCAGTATTTT.

This clone has a single count. This chain joins TRBV10-3 and TRBJ2-3; 9 bases match TRBD1. Germline V gene lookup returns CDR1 ENHRY and CDR2 SYGVKD. With 6 bases clipped from V and 1 base from J, the junction kept 5 bases outside the gene matches. The CDR3 is 15 amino acids. The CDR3: CAISPGTGRTDTQYF. The CDR3 DNA follows: TGTGCCATCAGCCCCGGGACAGGGCGCACAGATACGCAGTATTTT.

V usage is TRBV18 and J usage is TRBJ2-2, with TRBD2 identical over 9 bases. In germline, CDR1 is KGHSH, CDR2 LQKENI. The V and J ends lost 3 bases and 4 bases, in that order; junction bases with no gene match: 3. CDR3 size: 15 residues. The CDR3: CASSPREGFTGELFF. The CDR3 coding sequence is TGTGCCAGCTCACCGCGGGAGGGGTTCACCGGGGAGCTGTTTTTT.

The V call is TRBV6-4, the J call TRBJ2-2, with 7 bases matching TRBD2. The germline gives CDR1 MRHNA, CDR2 SNTAGT. The J segment lost 6 bases and the V segment lost 0 bases, leaving 4 bases of the junction unmatched. The CDR3 sequence is 15 residues long. This CDR3 is CASSDSQRGSGELFF. CDR3 coding DNA: TGTGCCAGCAGTGACTCGCAGCGGGGTTCCGGGGAGCTGTTTTTT.

This rearrangement joins TRBV11-3 to TRBJ2-5, with a tentative D call TRBD1 (6 bases). Germline lookup yields CDR1 SGHNT and CDR2 YENEEA. The CDR3 runs to 13 residues. Trimming took 5 bases from V and 0 from J, leaving 7 bases between them. CDR3 in DNA: TGTGCCAGCAGCACAGGGTACCAAGAGACCCAGTACTTC. Translated: CASSTGYQETQYF.

This clone has only a few counts. The chain has TRBV19 and TRBJ2-5; the D gene is possibly TRBD2 (5 bases). Trimming took off 8 bases at V and 6 bases at J, with 22 bases between the two ends. The CDR3 loop spans 15 amino acids. In germline, CDR1 is LNHDA, CDR2 SQIVND (reference sequence). CDR3 loop: CASSHDGFPGKTQYF. For the CDR3, the DNA is TGTGCCAGTTCTCACGACGGATTCCCGGGAAAGACCCAGTACTTC.